The 19 T cell receptor beta chains in this list originate from one sample, sequenced in a study of T cells in Graves' hyperthyroidism and ophthalmopathy. Amplification yielded TCR beta CDR3 regions, with RNA transcripts as the source. First-round RT-PCR of the TCR CDR3 relied on the HTBI primer set. TCRdb processed the multiplex PCR reads anew with MiXCR; each CDR3 protein has one entry. This sample carries approximately 30,000 distinct CDR3 sequences, 45% to 55% of them seen once, and the ten largest clones take 25%. The sequencing input was blood. These receptors all stem from a woman aged 40 to 49 with Graves' ophthalmopathy.

This clonotype was picked up many times. The V and J genes are TRBV5-1 and TRBJ2-5; D unresolved. The CDR3 loop spans 16 amino acids. Trimming shortened V by 1 base and J by 2 bases, and 15 bases separated the two germline ends. In germline, CDR1 is SGHRS, CDR2 YFSETQ. The CDR3 sequence: CASSLSVTDGQETQYF. The CDR3 nucleotides read TGCGCCAGCAGCTTGTCAGTAACGGATGGTCAAGAGACCCAGTACTTC.

This clonotype was seen a few times. The chain carries TRBV27 and TRBJ2-5, with D perhaps given as TRBD1 or TRBD2 (5 bases each). V gave up 5 bases and J gave up 5 bases, with 21 bases separating them. The length of the CDR3 is 16 residues. Per germline, CDR1 MNHEY and CDR2 SMNVEV (reference sequence). The CDR3 DNA reads TGTGCCAGCAGTCACCTACAGGCGGCGGGTGTGGAGACCCAGTACTTC. This codes for CASSHLQAAGVETQYF.

The chain has TRBV12-3 or TRBV12-4 and TRBJ2-7, with D possibly TRBD2 on 5 matching bases. The CDR3 is made up of 13 amino acids. Trimming took 2 bases from V and 5 from J, leaving 10 bases between them. CDR3 nucleotides: TGTGCCAGCAGTTTACTCTCCGGGGACGAGCAGTACTTC. It codes for CASSLLSGDEQYF.

The table lists this clonotype with many counts. The chain uses TRBV6-2 or TRBV6-3 and TRBJ1-5; D gene uncertain. There are 15 residues in the CDR3. The V end lost 6 bases, the J end lost 5 bases, and 17 bases lay between the germline ends. The germline V gene has CDR1 MNHEY and CDR2 SVGEGT. CDR3: CASRPLGQRDQPQHF. CDR3 coding DNA: TGTGCCAGCAGGCCCCTAGGGCAGCGGGATCAGCCCCAGCATTTT.

Note on this clonotype: Given the absence of the conserved phenylalanine or tryptophan at the CDR3 end, a read error is likely. Because the CDR3's place on the DNA is in doubt, the DNA is left out and the CDR3 is given as listed by TCRdb. V usage is TRBV6-1 and J usage is TRBJ1-1; the D call in the table, TRBD1, was not verified against the DNA. The CDR3 region is 12 residues in length, termini included. Germline CDR1 reads MNHNS; CDR2 reads SASEGT. The CDR3 protein is CASSYEGQGIFY.

This clonotype was counted ten times or more. This chain uses TRBV7-2 with TRBJ1-1, with 8 bases that match TRBD1. J lost 4 bases, V lost 3 bases, and 13 bases had no gene match. CDR1 is SGHTA and CDR2 is FQGNSA in the germline V gene. This CDR3 is built from 17 residues. The CDR3 DNA reads as TGTGCCAGCAGCTTTGGACAGGGCCACCCCGTGCGCACTGAAGCTTTCTTT. This translates into CASSFGQGHPVRTEAFF.

This clonotype was counted many times. CDR3 loop: CASNPGDHGYTF. The CDR3 nucleotides read TGTGCCAGCAATCCCGGGGATCATGGCTACACCTTC. The chain carries TRBV6-6 and TRBJ1-2; the D is unclear. The V and J ends lost 7 bases and 6 bases respectively, with 12 bases between them. This CDR3 is built from 12 residues. Germline assignment: CDR1 MNHNY and CDR2 SVGAGI (reference sequence).

V and J are TRBV15 and TRBJ2-3; no clear D gene. This CDR3 has 13 amino acids. Between the trimmed V and J ends, which lost 2 bases and 11 bases, there was a span of 14 bases. Germline assignment: CDR1 LNHNV and CDR2 YYDKDF (reference sequence). CDR3 nucleotide sequence: TGTGCCACCAGCAGAAGAGATGTAAGTGAGCAGTATTTT. It specifies CATSRRDVSEQYF.

The rearrangement joins TRBV29-1 to TRBJ2-1, with TRBD2 matching over 10 bases. V lost 3 bases to trimming and J lost 5 bases; unmatched junction nucleotides: 4. The V gene's germline CDR1 is SQVTM and CDR2 ANQGSEA. The CDR3 covers 14 residues. The chain's CDR3 is CSVELLAGHNEQFF. The CDR3, as DNA: TGCAGCGTTGAGTTACTAGCGGGGCACAATGAGCAGTTCTTC.

This chain connects TRBV12-3 or TRBV12-4 to TRBJ2-6; D possibly corresponds to TRBD2 (5 bases). This CDR3 contains 14 residues. Trimming removed 3 bases from V and 4 bases from J, with 7 bases in between. The CDR3 DNA reads as TGTGCCAGCAGTTTTATAGCGGGGGCCAACGTCCTGACTTTC. It yields the protein CASSFIAGANVLTF.

In this sample, this clonotype turned up many times. The chain couples TRBV12-3 or TRBV12-4 to TRBJ1-1; the match to TRBD1 covers 7 bases. The CDR3 has 14 residues. Trimming cost V 3 bases and J 7 bases; bases outside gene matches: 8. CDR3 sequence: CASSFGGTDSEAFF. CDR3 nucleotides: TGTGCCAGCAGTTTCGGGGGGACAGACAGTGAAGCTTTCTTT.

By share, this clonotype ranks as medium-sized. The J gene is TRBJ1-6, the V gene TRBV7-9; weak D call: TRBD1 (5 bases). The CDR3 covers 14 residues. CDR1 and CDR2 (germline): SEHNR, FQNEAQ (reference sequence). Between the trimmed V and J ends, which lost 5 bases and 10 bases, there was a span of 15 bases. CDR3 nucleotide sequence: TGTGCCAGCAGCAAGCAGGGAAGTCGCTCACCCCTCCACTTT. It encodes CASSKQGSRSPLHF.

This clonotype was picked up many times. This chain joins TRBV7-6 and TRBJ1-3; possibly TRBD1 for D (6 bases). V was cut by 6 bases and J by 1 base, with 16 bases left in between. Germline-derived CDR1 and CDR2 are SGHVS and FNYEAQ. The CDR3 spans 16 residues. The CDR3 here is CASSSGGWGSGNTIYF. CDR3 DNA sequence: TGTGCCAGCAGTTCCGGGGGCTGGGGGTCTGGAAACACCATATATTTT.

This clonotype has at least ten counts. A much larger clone is a single base away; this may be a read error. The chain combines TRBV7-8 with TRBJ2-7, with 8 bases fitting TRBD2. The V and J ends lost 8 bases and 6 bases, in that order; junction bases with no gene match: 18. CDR1 SGHVS and CDR2 FQNEAQ come from the germline V gene. The CDR3 is 16 amino acids. The CDR3 protein is CASGGGIGRAVSEQYF. CDR3 bases: TGTGCCAGCGGAGGGGGAATCGGGAGGGCGGTATCCGAGCAGTACTTC.

Comments on this clonotype: One end of the junction varies from germline; a read error may be responsible. The chain uses TRBV5-1 and TRBJ2-3; D tentatively reads TRBD1 or TRBD2 (5 bases each). This CDR3 is 15 amino acids long. Germline loops: CDR1 SGHRS, CDR2 YFSETQ. CDR3 nucleotides: TGCGCCGGCAGCTTAGGAGCCGCCGGGGCGGATACGGAGTATTTT. Encoded protein: CAGSLGAAGADTEYF.

J is TRBJ1-2 and V is TRBV19; no clear D gene. Germline loops: CDR1 LNHDA, CDR2 SQIVND (reference sequence). The CDR3 runs 12 residues. Trimming pared 3 bases from V and 5 bases from J, leaving 7 bases between. CDR3 sequence (DNA): TGTGCCAGTAGTATTCTAGCGTATGGCTACACCTTC. This translates into CASSILAYGYTF. Full variable domain (rest looked up from reference TRBV19 and TRBJ1-2): DGGITQSPKYLFRKEGQNVTLSCEQNLNHDAMYWYRQDPGQGLRLIYYSQIVNDFQKGDIAEGYSVSREKKESFPLTVTSAQKNPTAFYLCASSILAYGYTFGSGTRLTVV.

The chain employs TRBV12-3 or TRBV12-4 and TRBJ1-5; tentatively, D is TRBD1 (5 bases). The CDR3 has 13 amino acids. Between the trimmed V and J ends, which lost 3 bases and 4 bases, there was a span of 7 bases. CDR3 loop: CASSFAGNQPQHF. The CDR3 DNA follows: TGTGCCAGCAGTTTCGCAGGGAATCAGCCCCAGCATTTT.

In its sample, this clonotype was seen many times. This chain joins TRBV19 and TRBJ2-7; the D gene is possibly TRBD1 (7 bases). Germline V lookup: CDR1 LNHDA, CDR2 SQIVND (reference sequence). The CDR3 is made up of 14 amino acids. V lost 6 bases to trimming and J lost 3 bases, with 15 bases between them. The CDR3, as DNA: TGTGCCAGTAGCGCTGCAGGGGGAGGCTACGAGCAGTACTTC. Translated: CASSAAGGGYEQYF.

With respect to this clonotype: This CDR3 fails to terminate in the conserved phenylalanine or tryptophan, so it likely reflects a read error. This chain uses TRBV6-5 with TRBJ1-1; D ambiguous. Trimming pared 10 bases from V and 1 base from J, leaving 16 bases between. The CDR3 loop spans 14 amino acids. Germline values: CDR1 MNHEY, CDR2 SVGAGI. CDR3 sequence reads: CATSRTAGNTEAFL. Written as DNA, the CDR3 is TGTGCCACCTCCCGGACCGCGGGGAACACTGAAGCTTTCTTG.